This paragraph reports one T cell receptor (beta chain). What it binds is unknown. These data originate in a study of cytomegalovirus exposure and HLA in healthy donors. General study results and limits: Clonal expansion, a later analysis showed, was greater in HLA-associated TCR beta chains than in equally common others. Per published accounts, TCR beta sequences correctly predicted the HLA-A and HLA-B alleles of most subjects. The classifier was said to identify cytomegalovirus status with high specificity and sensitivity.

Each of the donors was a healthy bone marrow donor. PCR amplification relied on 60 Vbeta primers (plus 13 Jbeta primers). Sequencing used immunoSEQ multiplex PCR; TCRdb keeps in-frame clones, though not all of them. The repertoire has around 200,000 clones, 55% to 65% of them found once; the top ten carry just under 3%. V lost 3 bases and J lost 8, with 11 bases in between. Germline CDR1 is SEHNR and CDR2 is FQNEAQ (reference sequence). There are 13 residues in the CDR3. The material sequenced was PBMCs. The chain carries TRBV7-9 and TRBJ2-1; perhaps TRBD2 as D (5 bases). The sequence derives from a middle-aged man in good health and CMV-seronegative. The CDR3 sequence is CASSFTLVHEQFF. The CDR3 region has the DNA TGTGCCAGCAGCTTTACACTAGTCCATGAGCAGTTCTTC.